Each of the 6 T cell receptor beta chains below was sequenced from the same sample in a study of blood T cell repertoires in COVID-19 (dated by TCRdb to the early 2020s). The library was obtained by the immunoSEQ multiplex PCR assay. Here the immuneACCESS table is served through TCRdb, limited to in-frame sequences with V and J called. Missing clones are a known gap in these copies; in checked studies unresolved V genes cover under half, and the rest lacks a known reason. Recorded for this sample are around 230,000 clones; 84% of them occurred a single time. Of the sample, about 2% falls within the top ten clones. Sequenced material: peripheral blood. The receptors were gathered from a man between 35 and 55 years old who had recovered from COVID-19.

The V and J genes are TRBV6-5 and TRBJ1-2; possible D gene TRBD1, 6 bases. Trimming took off 6 bases at V and 0 bases at J, with 11 bases between the two ends. There are 14 residues in the CDR3. The germline V gene encodes CDR1 MNHEY and CDR2 SVGAGI. The CDR3 reads CASSRGGANYGYTF. CDR3 nucleotides: TGTGCCAGCAGCCGAGGGGGGGCTAACTATGGCTACACCTTC.

The J gene is TRBJ1-1, the V gene TRBV5-1; 7 bases map to TRBD1. Germline-derived CDR1 and CDR2 are SGHRS and YFSETQ. The length of the CDR3 is 14 residues. The J segment lost 4 bases and the V segment lost 3 bases, leaving 6 bases of the junction unmatched. CDR3 coding DNA: TGCGCCAGCAGCTCCACAGGGGTTGTCACTGAAGCTTTCTTT. Translating it yields CASSSTGVVTEAFF.

V usage is TRBV13 and J usage is TRBJ1-3; D gene unclear. Germline CDR1 reads PRHDT; CDR2 reads FYEKMQ (reference sequence). V was shortened by 1 base and J by 0 bases, with 13 bases between the two germline ends. The CDR3 spans 17 residues. The CDR3, as DNA: TGTGCCAGCAGCTTAGTCGGAGGAGTTAACTCTGGAAACACCATATATTTT. Translating it yields CASSLVGGVNSGNTIYF.

The chain couples TRBV9 to TRBJ2-3, with D perhaps matching TRBD2 (6 bases). Trimming cost V 6 bases and J 4 bases, with 21 bases left between them. Per germline, CDR1 SGDLS and CDR2 YYNGEE. This CDR3 comprises 16 residues. The CDR3 is CASNAGWDLRPDTQYF. In DNA, the CDR3 is TGTGCCAGCAACGCTGGGTGGGACTTGAGGCCAGATACGCAGTATTTT.

The chain joins TRBV5-4 to TRBJ2-1; 10 bases fit TRBD2. With V trimmed by 4 bases and J by 3 bases, 4 bases remained unmatched. Germline CDR1 is SGHNT and CDR2 is YYREEE (reference sequence). The CDR3 length is 15 residues. This CDR3 is CASSAAGGYYNEQFF. The CDR3 DNA reads TGTGCCAGCAGCGCAGCGGGAGGGTACTACAATGAGCAGTTCTTC.

As DNA, the CDR3 is TGCGCCAGCAGCCGCCGGGACAGCCGAATTAACTATGGCTACACCTTC. Its protein product is CASSRRDSRINYGYTF. The chain joins TRBV5-1 to TRBJ1-2; 7 nucleotides match TRBD1. CDR3 length equals 16 residues. V gave up 4 bases and J gave up 1 base; unmatched junction bases: 10. Germline assignment: CDR1 SGHRS and CDR2 YFSETQ. Drawing the rest from reference TRBV5-1 and TRBJ1-2, the complete variable domain is KAGVTQTPRYLIKTRGQQVTLSCSPISGHRSVSWYQQTPGQGLQFLFEYFSETQRNKGNFPGRFSGRQFSNSRSEMNVSTLELGDSALYLCASSRRDSRINYGYTFGSGTRLTVV.